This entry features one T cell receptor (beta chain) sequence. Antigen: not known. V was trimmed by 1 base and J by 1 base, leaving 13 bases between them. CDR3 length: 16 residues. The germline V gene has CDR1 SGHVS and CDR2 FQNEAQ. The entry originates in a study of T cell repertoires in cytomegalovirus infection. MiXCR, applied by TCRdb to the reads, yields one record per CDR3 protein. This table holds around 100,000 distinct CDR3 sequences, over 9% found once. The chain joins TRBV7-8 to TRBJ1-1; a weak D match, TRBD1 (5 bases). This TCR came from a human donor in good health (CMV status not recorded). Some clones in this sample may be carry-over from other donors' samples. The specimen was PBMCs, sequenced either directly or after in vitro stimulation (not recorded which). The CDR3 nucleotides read TGTGCCAGCAGCTTAGGACCGGGACTGACGAACACTGAAGCTTTCTTT. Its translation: CASSLGPGLTNTEAFF. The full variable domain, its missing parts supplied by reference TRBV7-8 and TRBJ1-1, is GAGVSQSPRYKVAKRGQDVALRCDPISGHVSLFWYQQALGQGPEFLTYFQNEAQLDKSGLPSDRFFAERPEGSVSTLKIQRTQQEDSAVYLCASSLGPGLTNTEAFFGQGTRLTVV.